The present TCR beta chain was sequenced within a study of blood T cells in healthy people across ages. Overall study results and limits: Higher diversity and more naive CD4+ cells were features of long-lived donors, compared to aged donors. Naive T cell percentage showed a strong correlation with the diversity of TCR beta.

CDR3 size: 15 residues. Trimming took 4 bases from V and 2 from J, leaving 13 bases between them. The germline V gene has CDR1 LGHDT and CDR2 YNNKEL (reference sequence). For the second PCR, which ran for about 7 to 11 cycles, a sample-barcoded 5' primer and a J-beta primer mix were used. TCRdb recomputed calls from the 5' RACE reads with MiXCR, one row per CDR3 protein. The sample holds more than 700,000 distinct CDR3 sequences, about 47% seen once. Remarks on this clonotype: Its antigen is undetermined.

This chain links TRBV3-1 with TRBJ2-3; the D gene is possibly TRBD2 (6 bases). The clonotype comes from a man aged 80 or over in good health. Sequencing was carried out using blood. In DNA form, the CDR3 reads TGTGCCAGCAGCCCATTAGCGGTTCTCACAGATACGCAGTATTTT. Residues: CASSPLAVLTDTQYF.